These T cell receptor beta chains were read from a single sample in a study of OX40 agonist ivuxolimab in advanced cancers. The method was immunoSEQ multiplex PCR; TCRdb's version includes in-frame clones alone and lacks a portion of them. The sample lists fewer than 60,000 clones, 80% to 90% occurring once. The specimen comprised CD4+ or CD8+ T cells sorted from blood, sampled in a trial of the OX40 agonist ivuxolimab. The receptor set was obtained from an adult with an advanced solid tumor such as melanoma, head and neck, liver or kidney cancer. The conserved cysteine and the conserved F or W are not part of the CDR3 here. The order of the fields is CDR3 protein, J gene, V gene, clone size. Size tells how often a clone was seen (once, few, many) or the class of an expanded clone, and some rows leave it out.

cdr3_aa: ASSPPPGTEAF
j_call: TRBJ1-1
v_call: TRBV11-1
clone_size: .

cdr3_aa: ASSLTGQGLSYEQY
j_call: TRBJ2-7
v_call: TRBV27
clone_size: .

cdr3_aa: SVTGLAGRAF
j_call: TRBJ1-1
v_call: TRBV29-1
clone_size: .

cdr3_aa: ASTEWATNTEAF
j_call: TRBJ1-1
v_call: TRBV2
clone_size: .

cdr3_aa: ASSQLRQGVYGYT
j_call: TRBJ1-2
v_call: TRBV4-3
clone_size: .

cdr3_aa: ASSDGRGRFYEQY
j_call: TRBJ2-7
v_call: TRBV25-1
clone_size: .

cdr3_aa: ASKIGQGPYEQY
j_call: TRBJ2-7
v_call: TRBV6-5
clone_size: .

cdr3_aa: ASSLGTTEAF
j_call: TRBJ1-1
v_call: TRBV5-8
clone_size: .

cdr3_aa: ASSPSSAYEQY
j_call: TRBJ2-7
v_call: TRBV27
clone_size: .

cdr3_aa: ASSPTGNTEAF
j_call: TRBJ1-1
v_call: TRBV5-4
clone_size: .

cdr3_aa: ASSSGLAGTYQETQY
j_call: TRBJ2-5
v_call: TRBV5-6
clone_size: .

cdr3_aa: SGLGASGGNEQF
j_call: TRBJ2-1
v_call: TRBV29-1
clone_size: .

cdr3_aa: ASRGAEFSNQPQH
j_call: TRBJ1-5
v_call: TRBV19
clone_size: .

cdr3_aa: ASSFWGNSPLH
j_call: TRBJ1-6
v_call: TRBV11-1
clone_size: .

cdr3_aa: ASSLSTQQETQY
j_call: TRBJ2-5
v_call: TRBV19
clone_size: .

cdr3_aa: ASSPGAGNTEAF
j_call: TRBJ1-1
v_call: TRBV5-6
clone_size: .

cdr3_aa: ASTPDLSGANVLT
j_call: TRBJ2-6
v_call: TRBV5-1
clone_size: .

cdr3_aa: ASSLDGTRSYNEQF
j_call: TRBJ2-1
v_call: TRBV19
clone_size: .

cdr3_aa: ASSPRAGAPDTQY
j_call: TRBJ2-3
v_call: TRBV4-1
clone_size: medium-sized

cdr3_aa: AWGQGSNQPQH
j_call: TRBJ1-5
v_call: TRBV30
clone_size: .

cdr3_aa: SVLGDRGDIYGYT
j_call: TRBJ1-2
v_call: TRBV29-1
clone_size: .

cdr3_aa: ASSQDNWEPRGPYNEQF
j_call: TRBJ2-1
v_call: TRBV4-3
clone_size: .

cdr3_aa: ASSSGTKTYEQY
j_call: TRBJ2-7
v_call: TRBV27
clone_size: .

cdr3_aa: ASSWAGGSTDTQY
j_call: TRBJ2-3
v_call: TRBV5-1
clone_size: .

cdr3_aa: ASDTGYQETQY
j_call: TRBJ2-5
v_call: TRBV6-1
clone_size: .

cdr3_aa: ASSLGGASQPQH
j_call: TRBJ1-5
v_call: TRBV5-6
clone_size: .

cdr3_aa: ASAPVTAWETQY
j_call: TRBJ2-5
v_call: TRBV5-1
clone_size: .

cdr3_aa: SVEEAGGRYNEQF
j_call: TRBJ2-1
v_call: TRBV29-1
clone_size: .

cdr3_aa: ASSTEPPSPLH
j_call: TRBJ1-6
v_call: TRBV5-4
clone_size: .

cdr3_aa: ATSSGEELAGGKEETQY
j_call: TRBJ2-5
v_call: TRBV15
clone_size: .

cdr3_aa: ASSPSEVDTQY
j_call: TRBJ2-3
v_call: TRBV7-9
clone_size: .

cdr3_aa: ASSPDWTGGSGDTQY
j_call: TRBJ2-3
v_call: TRBV4-1
clone_size: once

cdr3_aa: ASSPHEGNLNTEAF
j_call: TRBJ1-1
v_call: TRBV25-1
clone_size: .

cdr3_aa: ASSLGPAVEQF
j_call: TRBJ2-1
v_call: TRBV7-9
clone_size: .

cdr3_aa: ASSQEWGPGANVLT
j_call: TRBJ2-6
v_call: TRBV4-1
clone_size: .

cdr3_aa: AWSAGAPYEQY
j_call: TRBJ2-7
v_call: TRBV30
clone_size: .

cdr3_aa: ASSYSLHQPQH
j_call: TRBJ1-5
v_call: TRBV6-5
clone_size: .

cdr3_aa: ASSKQQNEQY
j_call: TRBJ2-7
v_call: TRBV5-4
clone_size: .

cdr3_aa: ASSQRTESLEAF
j_call: TRBJ1-1
v_call: TRBV4-1
clone_size: .

cdr3_aa: ASSYSLRTDTGELF
j_call: TRBJ2-2
v_call: TRBV6-5
clone_size: .

cdr3_aa: ASSVPTGSTDTQY
j_call: TRBJ2-3
v_call: TRBV9
clone_size: .

cdr3_aa: AWSSNNQPQH
j_call: TRBJ1-5
v_call: TRBV30
clone_size: .

cdr3_aa: SVEGQAGGPHSYNEQF
j_call: TRBJ2-1
v_call: TRBV29-1
clone_size: .

cdr3_aa: ATAGTGGPEQY
j_call: TRBJ2-7
v_call: TRBV27
clone_size: .

cdr3_aa: ASSSHVEGPHTDTQY
j_call: TRBJ2-3
v_call: TRBV11-2
clone_size: .

cdr3_aa: AWSHGAYEQY
j_call: TRBJ2-7
v_call: TRBV30
clone_size: .

cdr3_aa: ASTGGAFYTEAF
j_call: TRBJ1-1
v_call: TRBV11-2
clone_size: .

cdr3_aa: ASSQAGGGKMTEAF
j_call: TRBJ1-1
v_call: TRBV4-1
clone_size: once

cdr3_aa: ASSANTEAF
j_call: TRBJ1-1
v_call: TRBV4-1
clone_size: .

cdr3_aa: ASSEYDYEQY
j_call: TRBJ2-7
v_call: TRBV25-1
clone_size: .

cdr3_aa: ASSSRPGLYSYNEQF
j_call: TRBJ2-1
v_call: TRBV7-8
clone_size: .

cdr3_aa: ASSAGGAENIQY
j_call: TRBJ2-4
v_call: TRBV11-3
clone_size: .

cdr3_aa: SVESGLALGETQY
j_call: TRBJ2-5
v_call: TRBV29-1
clone_size: .